This T cell receptor (beta chain) was observed in a study of control samples from healthy donors and cancer patients. Per the germline V gene, CDR1 is DFQATT and CDR2 is SNEGSKA (reference sequence). V was shortened by 5 bases and J by 2 bases, with 6 bases between the two germline ends. CDR3 size: 11 residues. Sequencing was performed with immunoSEQ multiplex PCR; in TCRdb, only in-frame clones are kept and a portion is missing. This sample has some 76,000 clones; roughly 90% occur once, and the top ten carry roughly a tenth. This clone is a singleton in its sample. The sample taken for sequencing was PBMCs. The chain couples TRBV20-1 to TRBJ1-2; D not certain. The TCR was taken from a woman between 45 and 60 years old with colorectal cancer. CDR3 residues: CSASENYGYTF. The CDR3, as DNA: TGCAGTGCTTCGGAAAACTATGGCTACACCTTC.